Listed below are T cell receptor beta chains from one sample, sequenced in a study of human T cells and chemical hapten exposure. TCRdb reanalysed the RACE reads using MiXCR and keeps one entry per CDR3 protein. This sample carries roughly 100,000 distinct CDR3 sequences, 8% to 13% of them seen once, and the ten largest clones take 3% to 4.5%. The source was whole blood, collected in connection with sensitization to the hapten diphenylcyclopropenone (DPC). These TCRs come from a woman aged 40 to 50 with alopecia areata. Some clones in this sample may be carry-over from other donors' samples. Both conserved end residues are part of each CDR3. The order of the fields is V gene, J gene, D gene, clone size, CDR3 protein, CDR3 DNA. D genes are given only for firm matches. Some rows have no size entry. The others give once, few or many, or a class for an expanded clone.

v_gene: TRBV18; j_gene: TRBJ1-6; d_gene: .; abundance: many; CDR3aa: CASSPLPSSYNSPLHF; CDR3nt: TGTGCCAGCTCACCACTTCCAAGCTCCTATAATTCACCCCTCCACTTT
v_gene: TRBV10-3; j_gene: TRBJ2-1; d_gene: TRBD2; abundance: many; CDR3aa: CAISAPTSGRTSYNEQFF; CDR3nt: TGTGCCATCAGTGCGCCGACTAGCGGGAGGACGTCCTACAATGAGCAGTTCTTC
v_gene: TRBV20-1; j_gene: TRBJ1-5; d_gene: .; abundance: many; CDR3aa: CSAGQGYNQPQHF; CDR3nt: TGCAGTGCGGGGCAGGGGTACAATCAGCCCCAGCATTTT
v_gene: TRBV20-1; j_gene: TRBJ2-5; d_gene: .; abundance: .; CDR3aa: CSARGLGGYQETQYF; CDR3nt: TGCAGTGCTAGAGGGTTAGGGGGGTACCAAGAGACCCAGTACTTC
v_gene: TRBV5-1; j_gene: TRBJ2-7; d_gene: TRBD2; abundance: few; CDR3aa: CASSLGAGEGYF; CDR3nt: TGCGCCAGCAGCTTGGGAGCGGGAGAGGGGTACTTC
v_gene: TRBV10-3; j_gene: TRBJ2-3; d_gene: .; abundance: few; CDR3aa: CAIARGQILDTQYF; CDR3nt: TGTGCCATCGCACGAGGGCAGATCCTGGATACGCAGTATTTT
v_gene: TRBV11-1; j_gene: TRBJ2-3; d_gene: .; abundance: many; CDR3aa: CASSARGTDTQYF; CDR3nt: TGTGCCAGCAGCGCCCGGGGCACAGATACGCAGTATTTT
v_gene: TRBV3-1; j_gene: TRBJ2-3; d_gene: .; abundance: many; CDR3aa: CASSPALTDTQYF; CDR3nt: TGTGCCAGCAGCCCCGCCCTCACAGATACGCAGTATTTT
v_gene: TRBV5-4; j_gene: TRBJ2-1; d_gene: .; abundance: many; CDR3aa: CASSGSGNEQFF; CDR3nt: TGTGCCAGCAGCGGTTCCGGCAATGAGCAGTTCTTC
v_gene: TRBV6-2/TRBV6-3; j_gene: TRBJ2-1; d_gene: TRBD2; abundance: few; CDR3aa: CASSVGLAGLGEQFF; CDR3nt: TGTGCCAGCAGCGTCGGACTAGCGGGATTGGGTGAGCAGTTCTTC
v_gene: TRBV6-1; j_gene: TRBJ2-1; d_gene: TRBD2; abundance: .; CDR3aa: CASSERLAGGGSYNEQFF; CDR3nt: TGTGCCAGCAGTGAACGACTAGCGGGAGGGGGCTCCTACAATGAGCAGTTCTTC
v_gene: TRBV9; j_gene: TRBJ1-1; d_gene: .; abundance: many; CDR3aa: CASSRQVLMNTEAFF; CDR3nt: TGTGCCAGCAGCAGACAGGTTCTCATGAACACTGAAGCTTTCTTT
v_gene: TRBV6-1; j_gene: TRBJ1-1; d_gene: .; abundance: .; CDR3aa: CASSERNRQTEAFF; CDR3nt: TGTGCCAGCAGTGAGAGAAACCGACAGACTGAAGCTTTCTTT
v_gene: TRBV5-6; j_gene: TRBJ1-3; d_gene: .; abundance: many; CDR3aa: CASSLATPGNTIYF; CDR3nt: TGTGCCAGCAGCTTGGCCACACCCGGAAACACCATATATTTT
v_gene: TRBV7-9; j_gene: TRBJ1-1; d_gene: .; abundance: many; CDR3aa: CASSPWVAAFF; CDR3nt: TGTGCCAGCAGCCCCTGGGTTGCGGCTTTCTTT
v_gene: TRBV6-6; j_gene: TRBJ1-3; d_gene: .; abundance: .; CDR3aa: CASSYDLGVSGNTIYF; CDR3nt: TGTGCCAGCAGTTACGACTTAGGGGTCTCTGGAAACACCATATATTTT
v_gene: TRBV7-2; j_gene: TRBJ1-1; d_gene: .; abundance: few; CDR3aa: CASSLAASRMNTEAFF; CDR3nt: TGTGCCAGCAGCTTAGCGGCAAGCCGAATGAACACTGAAGCTTTCTTT
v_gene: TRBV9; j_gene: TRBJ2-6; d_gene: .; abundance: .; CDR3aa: CASSVAGVGANVLTF; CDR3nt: TGTGCCAGCAGCGTAGCAGGGGTCGGGGCCAACGTCCTGACTTTC
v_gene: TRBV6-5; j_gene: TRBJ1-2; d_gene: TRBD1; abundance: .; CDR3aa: CASSGQGLGVYGYTF; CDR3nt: TGTGCCAGCAGTGGACAGGGGTTGGGGGTGTATGGCTACACCTTC
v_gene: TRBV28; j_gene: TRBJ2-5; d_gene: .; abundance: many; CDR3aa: CASRPVGEGQETQYF; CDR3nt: TGTGCCAGCAGGCCCGTGGGGGAAGGCCAAGAGACCCAGTACTTC
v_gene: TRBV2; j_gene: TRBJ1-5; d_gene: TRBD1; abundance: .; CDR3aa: CASRGDRGSNQPQHF; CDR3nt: TGTGCCAGCAGAGGGGACAGGGGTAGCAATCAGCCCCAGCATTTT
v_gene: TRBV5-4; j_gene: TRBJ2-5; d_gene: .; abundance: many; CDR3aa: CASSFGGAGETQYF; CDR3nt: TGTGCCAGCAGCTTTGGCGGGGCGGGGGAGACCCAGTACTTC
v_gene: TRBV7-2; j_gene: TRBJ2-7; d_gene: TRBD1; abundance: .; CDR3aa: CASRVQGANEQYF; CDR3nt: TGTGCCAGCAGGGTACAGGGGGCCAACGAGCAGTACTTC
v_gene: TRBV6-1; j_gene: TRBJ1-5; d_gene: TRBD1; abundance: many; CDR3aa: CASSAQDRGGNQPQHF; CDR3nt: TGTGCCAGCAGTGCCCAGGACAGGGGGGGCAATCAGCCCCAGCATTTT
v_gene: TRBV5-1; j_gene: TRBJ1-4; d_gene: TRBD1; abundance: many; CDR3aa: CASSPRTGMAEKLFF; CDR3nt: TGCGCCAGCAGCCCCCGGACAGGAATGGCTGAAAAACTGTTTTTT
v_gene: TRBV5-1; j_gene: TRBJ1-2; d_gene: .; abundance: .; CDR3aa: CASSLAAGTYGYTF; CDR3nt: TGCGCCAGCAGCTTGGCGGCAGGGACCTATGGCTACACCTTC
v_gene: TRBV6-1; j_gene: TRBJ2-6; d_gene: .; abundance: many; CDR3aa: CASSESGAGANVLTF; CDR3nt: TGTGCCAGCAGTGAATCCGGGGCGGGGGCCAACGTCCTGACTTTC
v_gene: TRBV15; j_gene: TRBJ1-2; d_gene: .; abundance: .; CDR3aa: CATSTRASQRGYTF; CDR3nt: TGTGCCACCAGCACTCGGGCCTCCCAACGGGGCTACACCTTC
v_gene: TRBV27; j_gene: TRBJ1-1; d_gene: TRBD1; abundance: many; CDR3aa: CASSFGQGVGEAFF; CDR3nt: TGTGCCAGCAGTTTTGGGCAGGGGGTTGGTGAAGCTTTCTTT
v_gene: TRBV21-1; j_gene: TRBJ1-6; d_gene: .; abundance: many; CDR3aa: CASRDPLQPYNSPLHF; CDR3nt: TGTGCCAGCAGGGACCCTCTCCAGCCTTATAATTCACCCCTCCACTTT
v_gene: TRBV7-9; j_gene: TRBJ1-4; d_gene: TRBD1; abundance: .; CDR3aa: CASSWPGQGPAMTNEKLFF; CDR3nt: TGTGCCAGCAGCTGGCCGGGACAGGGCCCCGCAATGACTAATGAAAAACTGTTTTTT
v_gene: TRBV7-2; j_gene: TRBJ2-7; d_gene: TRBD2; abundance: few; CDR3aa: CASSLSGGARNEQYF; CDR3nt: TGTGCCAGCAGCCTGAGCGGGGGGGCCCGTAACGAGCAGTACTTC
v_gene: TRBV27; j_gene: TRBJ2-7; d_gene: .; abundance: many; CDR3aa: CASSYRVAYEQYF; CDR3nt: TGTGCCAGCAGTTACAGGGTGGCCTACGAGCAGTACTTC
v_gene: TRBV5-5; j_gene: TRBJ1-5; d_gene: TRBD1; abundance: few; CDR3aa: CASSLRQGGNQPQHF; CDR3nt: TGTGCCAGCAGCCTAAGACAGGGCGGGAATCAGCCCCAGCATTTT
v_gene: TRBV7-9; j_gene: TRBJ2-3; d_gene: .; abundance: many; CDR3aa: CASTPSAVGDTQYF; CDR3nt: TGTGCCAGCACCCCTAGCGCCGTCGGGGATACGCAGTATTTT
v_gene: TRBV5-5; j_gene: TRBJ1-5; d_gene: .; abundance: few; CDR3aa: CASSPWDYGGPQHF; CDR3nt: TGTGCCAGCAGCCCCTGGGACTACGGGGGGCCCCAGCATTTT
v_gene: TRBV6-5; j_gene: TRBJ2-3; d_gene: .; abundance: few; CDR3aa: CASRETDTQYF; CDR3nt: TGTGCCAGCAGGGAAACAGATACGCAGTATTTT
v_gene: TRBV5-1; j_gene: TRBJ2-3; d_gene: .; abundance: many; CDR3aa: CASSLAGASGTDTQYF; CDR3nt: TGCGCCAGCAGCTTGGCCGGGGCTAGCGGCACAGATACGCAGTATTTT
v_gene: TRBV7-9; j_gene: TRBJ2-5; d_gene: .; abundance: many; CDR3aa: CASSSQPGETQYF; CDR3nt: TGTGCCAGCAGCTCCCAGCCGGGGGAGACCCAGTACTTC
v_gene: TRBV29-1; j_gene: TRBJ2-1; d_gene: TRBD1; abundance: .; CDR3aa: CSVFPIHGTDYNEQFF; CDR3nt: TGCAGCGTTTTCCCTATCCACGGGACAGACTACAATGAGCAGTTCTTC
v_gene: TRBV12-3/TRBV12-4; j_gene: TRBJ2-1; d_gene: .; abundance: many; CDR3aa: CASSPIDSTGPYNEQFF; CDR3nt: TGTGCCAGCAGTCCGATAGACTCTACGGGGCCCTACAATGAGCAGTTCTTC
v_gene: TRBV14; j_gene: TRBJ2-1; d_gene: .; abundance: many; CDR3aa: CASSQDRARYNEQFF; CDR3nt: TGTGCCAGCAGCCAAGATCGGGCCAGATACAATGAGCAGTTCTTC
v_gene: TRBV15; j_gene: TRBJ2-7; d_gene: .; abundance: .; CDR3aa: CATSLQRTTYEQYF; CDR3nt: TGTGCCACCAGCCTCCAGAGGACAACCTACGAGCAGTACTTC
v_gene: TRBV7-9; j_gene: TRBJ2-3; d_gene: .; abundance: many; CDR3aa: CASSFTDTQYF; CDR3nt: TGTGCCAGCAGCTTCACAGATACGCAGTATTTT
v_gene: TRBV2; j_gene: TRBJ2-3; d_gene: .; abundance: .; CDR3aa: CASRGPSMVADTQYF; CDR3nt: TGTGCCAGCCGGGGACCGAGTATGGTAGCGGATACGCAGTATTTT
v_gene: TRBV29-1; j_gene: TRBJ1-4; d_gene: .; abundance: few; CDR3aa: CSVSGATNEKLFF; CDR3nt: TGCAGCGTTTCAGGCGCAACTAATGAAAAACTGTTTTTT
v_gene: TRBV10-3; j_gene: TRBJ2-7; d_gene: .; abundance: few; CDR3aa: CATGHPLAQTSYEQYF; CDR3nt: TGTGCCACCGGGCACCCTTTGGCACAAACCTCCTACGAGCAGTACTTC
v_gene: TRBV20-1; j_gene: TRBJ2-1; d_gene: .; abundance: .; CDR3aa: CSARVPYNEQFF; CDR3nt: TGCAGTGCTAGAGTTCCCTACAATGAGCAGTTCTTC
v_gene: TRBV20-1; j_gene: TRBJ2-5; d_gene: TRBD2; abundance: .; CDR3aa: CSTLSGEGQSETQYF; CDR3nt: TGCAGTACGTTGAGCGGGGAGGGCCAGTCGGAGACCCAGTACTTC
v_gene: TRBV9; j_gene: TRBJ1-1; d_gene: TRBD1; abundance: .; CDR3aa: CASSVAGGPNTEAFF; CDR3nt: TGTGCCAGCAGCGTGGCAGGGGGCCCGAACACTGAAGCTTTCTTT
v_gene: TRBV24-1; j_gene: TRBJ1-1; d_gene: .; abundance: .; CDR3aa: CATSDSHPNTEAFF; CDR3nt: TGTGCCACCAGTGATTCCCACCCTAACACTGAAGCTTTCTTT
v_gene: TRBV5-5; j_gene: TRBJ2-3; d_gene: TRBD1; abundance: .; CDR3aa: CASSFRGQTDTQYF; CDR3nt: TGTGCCAGCAGCTTCAGGGGGCAAACAGATACGCAGTATTTT
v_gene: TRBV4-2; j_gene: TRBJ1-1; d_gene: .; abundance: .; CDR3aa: CASSQEGDGYSEAFF; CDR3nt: TGTGCCAGCAGCCAAGAAGGGGACGGCTATTCTGAAGCTTTCTTT
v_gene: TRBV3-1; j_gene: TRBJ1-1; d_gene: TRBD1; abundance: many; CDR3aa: CASSPGTGFTEAFF; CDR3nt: TGTGCCAGCAGCCCCGGGACAGGGTTCACTGAAGCTTTCTTT
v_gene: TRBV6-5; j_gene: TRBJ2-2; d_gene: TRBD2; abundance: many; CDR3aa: CASTSGLAGVGTGELFF; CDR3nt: TGTGCCAGCACCTCGGGACTAGCGGGAGTAGGCACCGGGGAGCTGTTTTTT
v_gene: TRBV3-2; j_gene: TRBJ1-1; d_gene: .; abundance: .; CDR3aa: CASSPAGRGTEAFF; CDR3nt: TGTGCCAGCAGCCCCGCCGGGCGCGGCACTGAAGCTTTCTTT
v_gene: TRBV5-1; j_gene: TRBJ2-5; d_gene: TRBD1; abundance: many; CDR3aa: CASSGGQGETQYF; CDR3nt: TGCGCCAGCAGCGGGGGACAGGGAGAGACCCAGTACTTC